A selection of T cell receptor beta chains follows, all from one sample in a study of blood T cell repertoires in COVID-19. Generated by immunoSEQ multiplex PCR, the TCRdb table keeps only in-frame clones and is missing some. The data contain approximately 300,000 clones, around nine tenths of them singletons. The specimen was PBMCs or T cells enriched from blood (not recorded which). The receptors were gathered from a woman in her 30s who had recovered from COVID-19. Both conserved end residues are part of each CDR3. A D gene is named only where the DNA matches it firmly. Size is stated for part of the rows, as once, few or many counts, or as a class when the clone is expanded.

D gene: -; J gene: TRBJ1-2; V gene: TRBV7-9; clone size: -; CDR3 DNA: TGTGCCAGCAGCTCCCCCCAAGCGGGGGGCAATGGCTACACCTTC; CDR3 protein: CASSSPQAGGNGYTF
D gene: TRBD2; J gene: TRBJ2-3; V gene: TRBV2; clone size: -; CDR3 DNA: TGTGCCAGCAGTCCAGACGGGGGGTTTAGCACAGATACGCAGTATTTT; CDR3 protein: CASSPDGGFSTDTQYF
D gene: -; J gene: TRBJ2-2; V gene: TRBV5-4; clone size: -; CDR3 DNA: TGTGCCAGCCGACCCAACCAGGGAAACACCGGGGAGCTGTTTTTT; CDR3 protein: CASRPNQGNTGELFF
D gene: -; J gene: TRBJ2-7; V gene: TRBV27; clone size: -; CDR3 DNA: TGTGCCAGCCGTCGGGCAGGGAATACCTACGAGCAGTACTTC; CDR3 protein: CASRRAGNTYEQYF
D gene: -; J gene: TRBJ1-1; V gene: TRBV6-2/TRBV6-3; clone size: -; CDR3 DNA: TGTGCCAGCAGTTACAGGAGCGAGGGCACTGAAGCTTTCTTT; CDR3 protein: CASSYRSEGTEAFF
D gene: -; J gene: TRBJ2-1; V gene: TRBV21-1; clone size: once; CDR3 DNA: TGTGCCAGCACCATCAGTAGGGGATCTTTCTACAATGAGCAGTTCTTC; CDR3 protein: CASTISRGSFYNEQFF
D gene: -; J gene: TRBJ2-7; V gene: TRBV5-6; clone size: -; CDR3 DNA: TGTGCCAGCAGCTTCCGCAGTCGCTCCTACGAGCAGTACTTC; CDR3 protein: CASSFRSRSYEQYF
D gene: -; J gene: TRBJ1-1; V gene: TRBV4-3; clone size: few; CDR3 DNA: TGCGCCAGCAGCCAAGATTTATCCACTGAAGCTTTCTTT; CDR3 protein: CASSQDLSTEAFF
D gene: -; J gene: TRBJ1-1; V gene: TRBV11-2; clone size: -; CDR3 DNA: TGTGCCAGCAGCTTAGGTGGGGGCTTCTCTGAAGCTTTCTTT; CDR3 protein: CASSLGGGFSEAFF
D gene: TRBD2; J gene: TRBJ2-1; V gene: TRBV5-4; clone size: -; CDR3 DNA: TGTGCCAGCAGCTCCCAGGGAGGGGATGAGCAGTTCTTC; CDR3 protein: CASSSQGGDEQFF
D gene: TRBD1; J gene: TRBJ1-2; V gene: TRBV6-5; clone size: once; CDR3 DNA: TGTGCCAGCAGACCGCCCACCGGGACAGGGGACGGCTACACCTTC; CDR3 protein: CASRPPTGTGDGYTF
D gene: TRBD1; J gene: TRBJ1-3; V gene: TRBV6-5; clone size: -; CDR3 DNA: TGTGCCAGCAGCCAAGGGGGCGTCTCTGGAAACACCATATATTTT; CDR3 protein: CASSQGGVSGNTIYF
D gene: TRBD1; J gene: TRBJ1-5; V gene: TRBV2; clone size: -; CDR3 DNA: TGTGCCAGCGCTGCAGGGGGCACTGGACAGCCCCAGCATTTT; CDR3 protein: CASAAGGTGQPQHF
D gene: TRBD2; J gene: TRBJ2-3; V gene: TRBV7-8; clone size: -; CDR3 DNA: TGTGCCAGCAGCCCAGGGACTAGCGGGGGGGCGAATACGCAGTATTTT; CDR3 protein: CASSPGTSGGANTQYF
D gene: TRBD1; J gene: TRBJ1-5; V gene: TRBV5-8; clone size: -; CDR3 DNA: TGTGCCAGCAGTTCAGGACAGGGAGGTCAGCCCCAGCATTTT; CDR3 protein: CASSSGQGGQPQHF
D gene: -; J gene: TRBJ1-6; V gene: TRBV12-3/TRBV12-4; clone size: few; CDR3 DNA: TGTGCCAGCAGCCGAGATAATTCACCCCTCCACTTT; CDR3 protein: CASSRDNSPLHF
D gene: -; J gene: TRBJ2-3; V gene: TRBV12-3/TRBV12-4; clone size: -; CDR3 DNA: TGTGCCAGCAGTCCAGGGGCGGTGGATACGCAGTATTTT; CDR3 protein: CASSPGAVDTQYF
D gene: -; J gene: TRBJ1-3; V gene: TRBV12-3/TRBV12-4; clone size: -; CDR3 DNA: TGTGCCAGCAGTCCCAGGACTGGAAACACCATATATTTT; CDR3 protein: CASSPRTGNTIYF
D gene: -; J gene: TRBJ1-1; V gene: TRBV9; clone size: -; CDR3 DNA: TGTGCCAGCAGCCCCTTGCGGGGGAACACTGAAGCTTTCTTT; CDR3 protein: CASSPLRGNTEAFF
D gene: -; J gene: TRBJ2-7; V gene: TRBV5-4; clone size: -; CDR3 DNA: TGTGCCAGCAGCCCAGGGTCGAGCGATACCTACGAGCAGTACTTC; CDR3 protein: CASSPGSSDTYEQYF
D gene: TRBD1; J gene: TRBJ2-3; V gene: TRBV5-6; clone size: once; CDR3 DNA: TGTGCCAGCAGCCCAGGGGGTGGGGGTCCAGATACGCAGTATTTT; CDR3 protein: CASSPGGGGPDTQYF
D gene: -; J gene: TRBJ1-5; V gene: TRBV30; clone size: -; CDR3 DNA: TGTGCCTGGAGTGTAATCGGCGGAGTCAATCAGCCCCAGCATTTT; CDR3 protein: CAWSVIGGVNQPQHF
D gene: -; J gene: TRBJ1-1; V gene: TRBV9; clone size: -; CDR3 DNA: TGTGCCAGCAGCGTAGTTGGGCTGGACACTGAAGCTTTCTTT; CDR3 protein: CASSVVGLDTEAFF
D gene: TRBD2; J gene: TRBJ2-5; V gene: TRBV13; clone size: -; CDR3 DNA: TGTGCCAGCAGCTTATCCAGCGGGGGGGGAGAGACCCAGTACTTC; CDR3 protein: CASSLSSGGGETQYF
D gene: TRBD1; J gene: TRBJ1-4; V gene: TRBV30; clone size: -; CDR3 DNA: TGTGCCTGCTCCGGGGGACAGCCTAATGAAAAACTGTTTTTT; CDR3 protein: CACSGGQPNEKLFF
D gene: -; J gene: TRBJ2-3; V gene: TRBV19; clone size: -; CDR3 DNA: TGTGCCAGTAGTATAGGGGGTCTGGGCGGGGGCACAGATACGCAGTATTTT; CDR3 protein: CASSIGGLGGGTDTQYF
D gene: -; J gene: TRBJ1-6; V gene: TRBV6-1; clone size: -; CDR3 DNA: TGTGCCAGCAGTGAAGTGGCAGATAATTCACCCCTCCACTTT; CDR3 protein: CASSEVADNSPLHF